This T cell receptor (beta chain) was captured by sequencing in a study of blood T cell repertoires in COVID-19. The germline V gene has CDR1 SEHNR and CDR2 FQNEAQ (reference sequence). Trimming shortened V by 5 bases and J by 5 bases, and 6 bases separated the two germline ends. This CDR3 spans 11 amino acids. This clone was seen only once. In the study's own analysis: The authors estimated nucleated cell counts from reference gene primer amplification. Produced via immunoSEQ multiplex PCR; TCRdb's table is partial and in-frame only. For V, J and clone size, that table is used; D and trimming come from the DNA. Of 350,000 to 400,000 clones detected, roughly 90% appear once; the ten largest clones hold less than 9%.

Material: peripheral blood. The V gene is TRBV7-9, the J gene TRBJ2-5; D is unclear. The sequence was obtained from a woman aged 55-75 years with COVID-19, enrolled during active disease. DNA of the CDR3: TGTGCCAGCAGCCCCCGGGAGACCCAGTACTTC. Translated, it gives CASSPRETQYF.